This is a list of T cell receptor beta chains from one sample in a study of vaccination and CD4 T cells after COVID-19. TCRdb fed the PCR reads into MiXCR, producing one record per CDR3 protein. The sample consists of around 8,000 distinct CDR3 sequences, 36% of them appearing once. Their target antigens are unknown. Sequencing used CD4+ T cells from blood, cultured in vitro. These receptors all come from a human donor in good health. Each CDR3 is given with its conserved first and last residue. D genes are given only for firm matches. Clone size is stated in some rows and not others, as once, few, many or a class when expanded.

D gene: .; V gene: TRBV6-1; J gene: TRBJ2-7; clone size: .; CDR3 protein: CASGPLSAGRYYEQYF; CDR3 DNA: TGTGCCAGCGGACCTCTTTCCGCCGGGCGGTACTACGAGCAGTACTTC
D gene: TRBD1; V gene: TRBV6-1; J gene: TRBJ1-1; clone size: .; CDR3 protein: CASSGIPGQRNTEAFF; CDR3 DNA: TGTGCCAGCAGTGGTATCCCGGGACAGCGGAACACTGAAGCTTTCTTT
D gene: TRBD1; V gene: TRBV18; J gene: TRBJ2-7; clone size: .; CDR3 protein: CASSLLGTGSYEQYF; CDR3 DNA: TGTGCCAGCTCACTATTGGGGACAGGGAGTTACGAGCAGTACTTC
D gene: .; V gene: TRBV20-1; J gene: TRBJ2-3; clone size: few; CDR3 protein: CSAIPRLEVGTDTQYF; CDR3 DNA: TGCAGTGCTATACCCCGGCTAGAGGTGGGCACAGATACGCAGTATTTT
D gene: .; V gene: TRBV29-1; J gene: TRBJ1-1; clone size: once; CDR3 protein: CSVEDWTEAFF; CDR3 DNA: TGCAGCGTCGAAGACTGGACTGAAGCTTTCTTT
D gene: TRBD2; V gene: TRBV7-9; J gene: TRBJ2-7; clone size: .; CDR3 protein: CASSRGREGVNEQYF; CDR3 DNA: TGTGCCAGCAGCCGAGGGAGGGAAGGAGTAAACGAGCAGTACTTC
D gene: .; V gene: TRBV25-1; J gene: TRBJ1-2; clone size: .; CDR3 protein: CASSTPGPVYGYTF; CDR3 DNA: TGTGCCAGCAGTACCCCGGGACCTGTCTATGGCTACACCTTC
D gene: .; V gene: TRBV6-1; J gene: TRBJ2-3; clone size: .; CDR3 protein: CASSEQWHTDTQYF; CDR3 DNA: TGTGCCAGCAGTGAACAGTGGCACACAGATACGCAGTATTTT
D gene: .; V gene: TRBV6-1; J gene: TRBJ2-1; clone size: .; CDR3 protein: CASSQDGSYNEQFF; CDR3 DNA: TGTGCCAGTTCGCAGGATGGGTCCTACAATGAGCAGTTCTTC
D gene: TRBD2; V gene: TRBV20-1; J gene: TRBJ2-5; clone size: .; CDR3 protein: CSAGRGASGGSETQYF; CDR3 DNA: TGCAGTGCGGGGAGGGGGGCTAGCGGGGGGTCGGAGACCCAGTACTTC
D gene: .; V gene: TRBV12-1; J gene: TRBJ1-2; clone size: .; CDR3 protein: CASGNGYTF; CDR3 DNA: TGTGCCAGCGGGAATGGCTACACCTTC
D gene: TRBD1; V gene: TRBV19; J gene: TRBJ1-5; clone size: few; CDR3 protein: CASSLTGIVDQPQHF; CDR3 DNA: TGTGCCAGTAGCCTGACAGGGATAGTGGATCAGCCCCAGCATTTT
D gene: TRBD1; V gene: TRBV7-8; J gene: TRBJ2-7; clone size: few; CDR3 protein: CASVPGQGSSEQYF; CDR3 DNA: TGTGCCAGCGTCCCGGGACAGGGTTCATCCGAGCAGTACTTC
D gene: .; V gene: TRBV20-1; J gene: TRBJ2-3; clone size: few; CDR3 protein: CSAPRGGPTDTQYF; CDR3 DNA: TGCAGTGCGCCGAGGGGGGGTCCAACAGATACGCAGTATTTT
D gene: .; V gene: TRBV20-1; J gene: TRBJ2-1; clone size: few; CDR3 protein: CSAQDQAFEQFF; CDR3 DNA: TGCAGTGCCCAGGACCAGGCCTTCGAGCAGTTCTTC
D gene: .; V gene: TRBV7-9; J gene: TRBJ1-2; clone size: few; CDR3 protein: CASSPGTGPYGYTF; CDR3 DNA: TGTGCCAGCAGCCCAGGGACGGGCCCCTATGGCTACACCTTC
D gene: .; V gene: TRBV2; J gene: TRBJ1-2; clone size: .; CDR3 protein: CASSSGLTNYGYTF; CDR3 DNA: TGTGCCAGCAGTTCGGGACTTACTAACTATGGCTACACCTTC
D gene: .; V gene: TRBV6-1; J gene: TRBJ1-5; clone size: .; CDR3 protein: CASRLGDGSNQPQHF; CDR3 DNA: TGTGCCAGCAGACTGGGAGACGGAAGCAATCAGCCCCAGCATTTT
D gene: .; V gene: TRBV20-1; J gene: TRBJ1-1; clone size: once; CDR3 protein: CSASQSRSEAFF; CDR3 DNA: TGCAGTGCTAGCCAGTCCCGGTCTGAAGCTTTCTTT
D gene: .; V gene: TRBV6-1; J gene: TRBJ2-1; clone size: .; CDR3 protein: CASSGVYNEQFF; CDR3 DNA: TGTGCCAGCAGTGGGGTTTACAATGAGCAGTTCTTC
D gene: TRBD1; V gene: TRBV20-1; J gene: TRBJ1-2; clone size: few; CDR3 protein: CSATQDRERGYTF; CDR3 DNA: TGCAGTGCTACCCAGGACAGGGAAAGGGGCTACACCTTC
D gene: .; V gene: TRBV7-2; J gene: TRBJ1-3; clone size: .; CDR3 protein: CASSLEGSSGNTIYF; CDR3 DNA: TGTGCCAGCAGCTTAGAAGGGTCCTCTGGAAACACCATATATTTT
D gene: .; V gene: TRBV7-9; J gene: TRBJ2-7; clone size: .; CDR3 protein: CASSFSTYEQYF; CDR3 DNA: TGTGCCAGCAGCTTTTCAACCTACGAGCAGTACTTC
D gene: .; V gene: TRBV20-1; J gene: TRBJ1-5; clone size: .; CDR3 protein: CSASPGQGVGIQHF; CDR3 DNA: TGCAGTGCTAGCCCGGGACAAGGCGTGGGGATCCAGCATTTT
D gene: TRBD1; V gene: TRBV15; J gene: TRBJ1-2; clone size: .; CDR3 protein: CATSADRGGYGYTF; CDR3 DNA: TGTGCCACCAGCGCGGACAGGGGAGGCTATGGCTACACCTTC
D gene: .; V gene: TRBV6-1; J gene: TRBJ2-6; clone size: few; CDR3 protein: CASSEKGLSGANVLTF; CDR3 DNA: TGTGCCAGCAGTGAAAAGGGCCTCTCTGGGGCCAACGTCCTGACTTTC
D gene: .; V gene: TRBV2; J gene: TRBJ1-1; clone size: .; CDR3 protein: CASNWDTEAFF; CDR3 DNA: TGTGCCAGCAACTGGGACACTGAAGCTTTCTTT
D gene: .; V gene: TRBV19; J gene: TRBJ1-2; clone size: .; CDR3 protein: CASERFSGINYGYTF; CDR3 DNA: TGTGCCAGTGAGCGTTTCTCAGGAATTAACTATGGCTACACCTTC
D gene: TRBD1; V gene: TRBV5-5; J gene: TRBJ1-5; clone size: .; CDR3 protein: CASRGGQGGQPQHF; CDR3 DNA: TGTGCCAGCAGGGGGGGACAGGGGGGCCAGCCCCAGCATTTT
D gene: TRBD1; V gene: TRBV20-1; J gene: TRBJ1-1; clone size: few; CDR3 protein: CSASPTGWNTEAFF; CDR3 DNA: TGCAGTGCTAGTCCGACAGGGTGGAACACTGAAGCTTTCTTT
D gene: .; V gene: TRBV7-9; J gene: TRBJ2-5; clone size: few; CDR3 protein: CASSGGAGETQYF; CDR3 DNA: TGTGCCAGCAGCGGGGGGGCTGGGGAGACCCAGTACTTC
D gene: .; V gene: TRBV10-1; J gene: TRBJ2-6; clone size: .; CDR3 protein: CARQGPSSGANVLTF; CDR3 DNA: TGCGCCAGACAGGGCCCTAGCTCTGGGGCCAACGTCCTGACTTTC
D gene: .; V gene: TRBV7-2; J gene: TRBJ2-2; clone size: few; CDR3 protein: CASSHNGELFF; CDR3 DNA: TGTGCCAGCAGCCATAACGGGGAGCTGTTTTTT
D gene: TRBD1; V gene: TRBV11-2; J gene: TRBJ1-1; clone size: .; CDR3 protein: CASSLELMVLSGGAFF; CDR3 DNA: TGTGCCAGCAGCTTAGAGTTAATGGTTTTATCAGGGGGAGCTTTCTTT
D gene: .; V gene: TRBV27; J gene: TRBJ2-7; clone size: once; CDR3 protein: CASSQSDKTYEQYF; CDR3 DNA: TGTGCCAGCAGTCAGTCCGACAAGACCTACGAGCAGTACTTC
D gene: .; V gene: TRBV12-3/TRBV12-4; J gene: TRBJ1-1; clone size: .; CDR3 protein: CASSLANEGGTEAFF; CDR3 DNA: TGTGCCAGCAGTTTAGCGAATGAGGGAGGGACTGAAGCTTTCTTT
D gene: TRBD1; V gene: TRBV6-5; J gene: TRBJ2-7; clone size: few; CDR3 protein: CASSLPGQGFDEQYF; CDR3 DNA: TGTGCCAGCAGTTTACCGGGACAGGGGTTCGACGAGCAGTACTTC
D gene: .; V gene: TRBV20-1; J gene: TRBJ1-3; clone size: .; CDR3 protein: CSAHLPDRNSGNTIYF; CDR3 DNA: TGCAGTGCCCACCTACCCGACAGGAACTCTGGAAACACCATATATTTT
D gene: .; V gene: TRBV20-1; J gene: TRBJ2-5; clone size: .; CDR3 protein: CSARKNPETQYF; CDR3 DNA: TGCAGTGCTAGAAAGAACCCGGAGACCCAGTACTTC
D gene: .; V gene: TRBV20-1; J gene: TRBJ1-2; clone size: few; CDR3 protein: CSASNTEDYGYTF; CDR3 DNA: TGCAGTGCTAGTAATACAGAGGACTATGGCTACACCTTC
D gene: .; V gene: TRBV7-2; J gene: TRBJ1-1; clone size: .; CDR3 protein: CASSPVLLGHTEAFF; CDR3 DNA: TGTGCCAGCAGCCCCGTCCTTTTAGGACACACTGAAGCTTTCTTT
D gene: .; V gene: TRBV19; J gene: TRBJ1-5; clone size: .; CDR3 protein: CASSMGEGQPQHF; CDR3 DNA: TGTGCCAGTAGTATGGGGGAGGGTCAGCCCCAGCATTTT
D gene: TRBD2; V gene: TRBV6-1; J gene: TRBJ2-2; clone size: .; CDR3 protein: CASSETSITGELFF; CDR3 DNA: TGTGCCAGCTCGGAGACTAGCATTACCGGGGAGCTGTTTTTT
D gene: .; V gene: TRBV6-1; J gene: TRBJ1-2; clone size: .; CDR3 protein: CASRGSAYGYTF; CDR3 DNA: TGTGCCAGCAGGGGCTCAGCCTATGGCTACACCTTC
D gene: TRBD2; V gene: TRBV20-1; J gene: TRBJ2-1; clone size: few; CDR3 protein: CSARGLAEYNEQFF; CDR3 DNA: TGCAGTGCTAGAGGGCTAGCGGAGTACAATGAGCAGTTCTTC
D gene: .; V gene: TRBV2; J gene: TRBJ2-2; clone size: few; CDR3 protein: CASSSQGGTNTGELFF; CDR3 DNA: TGTGCCAGCAGTTCCCAAGGGGGAACGAACACCGGGGAGCTGTTTTTT
D gene: .; V gene: TRBV7-3; J gene: TRBJ1-3; clone size: few; CDR3 protein: CASSLVGGSGNTIYF; CDR3 DNA: TGTGCCAGCAGCCTGGTTGGGGGCTCTGGAAACACCATATATTTT
D gene: .; V gene: TRBV6-2/TRBV6-3; J gene: TRBJ2-1; clone size: .; CDR3 protein: CASSPRGAGFDEQFF; CDR3 DNA: TGTGCCAGCAGTCCGAGAGGGGCAGGGTTCGATGAGCAGTTCTTC
D gene: TRBD1; V gene: TRBV6-5; J gene: TRBJ2-2; clone size: .; CDR3 protein: CASSSLDRGLTGELFF; CDR3 DNA: TGTGCCAGCAGTTCCCTGGACAGGGGGCTCACCGGGGAGCTGTTTTTT